This TCR beta chain originates from a study of control samples from healthy donors and cancer patients. Germline CDR1 and CDR2: SGHRS and YFSETQ. The CDR3 extends over 14 amino acids. J lost 7 bases, V lost 4 bases, and 10 bases had no gene match. Sequencing was performed with immunoSEQ multiplex PCR; in TCRdb, only in-frame clones are kept and a portion is missing. This sample carries about 55,000 clones, around 90% of them seen once, and the ten largest clones take about 3.8%. The chain uses TRBV5-1 and TRBJ2-7, with 8 bases identical to TRBD1. This clonotype was sampled from a man in his fifties or sixties in good health. Sequencing used blood. The CDR3 sequence: CASSPYRGAGEQYF. The DNA for the CDR3 is TGCGCCAGCAGCCCGTACAGGGGGGCGGGGGAGCAGTACTTC.